This T cell receptor (beta chain) was captured by sequencing in a study of blood T cell repertoires in COVID-19. Study-level information: Samples representing acute and convalescent COVID-19 were sourced from the United States, Italy and Spain. The cDNA or gDNA used as material had been derived from T cells, B-cell-depleted T cells, or PBMCs.

CDR1 is KGHSH and CDR2 is LQKENI in the germline V gene. V dropped 1 base and J dropped 5 bases, with 20 bases sitting between them. The CDR3 covers 17 residues. Under the authors' procedure: Amplification of reference gene primers was used by the study to estimate nucleated cell counts. Using immunoSEQ multiplex PCR, the repertoire was profiled, and TCRdb retains in-frame clones only, with some absent. The V and J calls and clone size were taken over from that table, and D and trimming were inferred from the DNA. The profile covers about 300,000 clones, with 87% appearing a single time and approximately 1.4% taken by the ten largest.

The clonotype was recovered from a woman aged 40 to 50 who had recovered from COVID-19. The chain uses TRBV18 and TRBJ2-5; a weak D match, TRBD1 (5 bases). What was sequenced was peripheral blood. This CDR3 is CASSPLAMMGPTETQYF. The CDR3 DNA is TGTGCCAGCTCACCACTGGCTATGATGGGGCCCACGGAGACCCAGTACTTC.